This TCR beta chain was sequenced for a study of CD8 T cells in Susac syndrome. The germline CDR1 and CDR2 sequences are MNHEY and SMNVEV (reference sequence). CDR3 length: 14 amino acids. Germline trimming cut 6 bases from V and 1 base from J; bases unmatched to any gene: 5. When the RNA was reverse transcribed, random hexamers were used with an input of roughly 0.45 to 1 ug. From the immunoSEQ multiplex PCR reads, TCRdb called clonotypes with MiXCR, one entry per CDR3 protein. The profile shows about 440,000 distinct CDR3 sequences, more than 80% of them singletons. The TCR sequence derives from a human donor with multiple sclerosis. V is TRBV27 and J is TRBJ2-7; 8 bases align to TRBD1. Sequencing was performed on CD8+ T cells from PBMCs. CDR3 coding DNA: TGTGCCAGCAGGGGACAGGCCTCATCCTACGAGCAGTACTTC. It is translated as CASRGQASSYEQYF.